These 20 T cell receptor beta chains were sequenced from one sample in a study of T cells in Graves' hyperthyroidism and ophthalmopathy. Regions amplified from RNA transcripts were the TCR beta CDR3 regions. Using the HTBI primer set, a first-round RT-PCR was run on the TCR CDR3. TCRdb re-analysed the multiplex PCR reads in MiXCR, keeping a single row per CDR3 protein. Of about half a million distinct CDR3 sequences listed, roughly 24% were seen once; the top ten hold 10% to 12%. Sequenced material: blood. These receptors were taken from a woman aged 25-40 years with Graves' ophthalmopathy.

This clonotype was observed at least ten times. This chain uses TRBV6-1 with TRBJ2-2, with D possibly matching TRBD2 (6 bases). With 7 bases removed from V and 4 bases from J, the gap between germline ends came to 10 bases. The CDR3 spans 13 residues. Germline V gene sequence: CDR1 MNHNS, CDR2 SASEGT. CDR3 nucleotide sequence: TGTGCCAGCACAGGAGCGGGCACCGGGGAGCTGTTTTTT. Residues: CASTGAGTGELFF.

This clonotype appeared many times. V gene TRBV4-3 combines with J gene TRBJ1-2; D ambiguous. This CDR3 is 14 amino acids long. Germline lookup yields CDR1 LGHNA and CDR2 YSLEER. V lost 4 bases, J lost 4 bases, and 13 bases lay in between. In nucleotides, the CDR3 is TGCGCCAGCAGCCGGTTCTTCGACGGCTATGGCTACACCTTC. Amino acids: CASSRFFDGYGYTF.

Worth noting for this clonotype: This could be a read error, since a much larger clone is one nucleotide away. This sequence joins TRBV5-1 and TRBJ2-5, with 10 bases fitting TRBD1. The CDR3 is 14 amino acids. Trimming took 6 bases from V and 7 from J; bases not matched to a gene: 9. The germline CDR1 and CDR2 sequences are SGHRS and YFSETQ. As DNA, the CDR3 is TGCGCCAGCACTGACAGGGGGCTTGTGGTGACCCAGTACTTC. Its translation is CASTDRGLVVTQYF.

In this sample, this clonotype turned up many times. The V gene is TRBV20-1, the J gene TRBJ2-5; TRBD2 might be the D (6 bases). CDR3 length: 17 amino acids. CDR1 and CDR2 from the germline V gene are DFQATT and SNEGSKA (reference sequence). The V gene lost 1 base and the J gene lost 4 bases, with 22 bases spanning the gap. CDR3 in DNA: TGCAGTGCTAGAGCCCCCGCGGGGAGTGTTGGAGTAGAGACCCAGTACTTC. Translation: CSARAPAGSVGVETQYF.

The chain employs TRBV20-1 and TRBJ1-2; 8 bases line up with TRBD1. Unmatched junction bases numbered 8, after V lost 3 bases and J lost 2 bases. CDR3 length: 15 amino acids. Germline lookup yields CDR1 DFQATT and CDR2 SNEGSKA (reference sequence). This CDR3 reads CSARPNRGENYGYTF. CDR3 coding DNA: TGCAGTGCTAGGCCTAACAGGGGGGAAAACTATGGCTACACCTTC.

The chain couples TRBV7-8 to TRBJ1-2, with TRBD1 identical over 8 bases. CDR3 size: 14 residues. Germline CDR1 is SGHVS and CDR2 is FQNEAQ. V gave up 5 bases and J gave up 8 bases; unmatched junction bases: 10. CDR3: CASSHNPTGGGYTF. CDR3 nucleotide sequence: TGTGCCAGCAGCCACAATCCAACAGGGGGAGGCTACACCTTC.

This clonotype was recorded at least ten times. This chain connects TRBV11-2 to TRBJ1-5, with a possible D match to TRBD1 (5 bases). The CDR3 runs to 17 residues. The germline CDR1 and CDR2 sequences are SGHAT and FQNNGV. Trimming pared 4 bases from V and 0 bases from J, leaving 16 bases between. This CDR3 reads CASSSQVGGPSNQPQHF. CDR3 nucleotides: TGTGCCAGCAGCTCTCAGGTCGGGGGACCTAGCAATCAGCCCCAGCATTTT.

The chain recombines TRBV27 with TRBJ1-6, with no clear D. Trimming left V 4 bases short and J 0 bases short, with 7 bases between. This CDR3 comprises 15 residues. CDR1 MNHEY and CDR2 SMNVEV come from the germline V gene (reference sequence). The CDR3 DNA sequence: TGTGCCAGCAGTTCGGCCACCTCCTATAATTCACCCCTCCACTTT. It codes for CASSSATSYNSPLHF.

This clonotype appeared many times. This chain links TRBV7-8 with TRBJ2-5; 10 bases are a match to TRBD2. This CDR3 is built from 19 residues. Germline CDR1 reads SGHVS; CDR2 reads FQNEAQ. Trimming removed 1 base from V and 5 bases from J; junction bases left unmatched: 16. The CDR3 spells CASSLGVRLAGVLGETQYF. The CDR3 DNA follows: TGTGCCAGCAGCTTAGGGGTCCGGCTAGCGGGGGTATTGGGCGAGACCCAGTACTTC.

The J gene is TRBJ1-5, the V gene TRBV27; the D is unclear. The CDR3 consists of 15 residues. Per germline, CDR1 MNHEY and CDR2 SMNVEV (reference sequence). The V and J ends lost 1 base and 3 bases respectively, with 10 bases between them. The CDR3 DNA is TGTGCCAGCAGTTTATTGTCGGGGAACAATCAGCCCCAGCATTTT. This sequence encodes CASSLLSGNNQPQHF.

This clonotype came up many times. The chain joins TRBV30 to TRBJ1-1, with 10 bases that match TRBD1. Germline CDR1 GTSNPN, CDR2 SVGIG (reference sequence). The CDR3 runs 18 residues. The V gene end was trimmed by 4 bases and the J gene end by 3 bases; junction bases not matched to a gene: 17. Here the CDR3 DNA reads TGTGCCTGGAATACCCTGTACGGGACAGGGGCCTCTGACACTGAAGCTTTCTTT. Its protein is CAWNTLYGTGASDTEAFF.

The J gene is TRBJ1-1, the V gene TRBV19; maybe TRBD1 (6 bases). Germline V CDR1 and CDR2: LNHDA, SQIVND (reference sequence). Trimming took 5 bases from V and 4 from J, leaving 14 bases between them. The CDR3 loop spans 14 amino acids. The DNA of the CDR3 is TGTGCCAGTAGTTGGAAGGGGGGGACCACTGAAGCTTTCTTT. This translates into CASSWKGGTTEAFF.

This clonotype was detected a few times. Germline is not matched at one junction end, which may reflect a read error. The chain is built from TRBV11-2 and TRBJ2-7; 9 nucleotides agree with TRBD1. The CDR3 is 15 amino acids. The germline CDR1 and CDR2 sequences are SGHAT and FQNNGV. The DNA for the CDR3 is TGTGCCAGCAGATTAGAGGGGACAGGGACCTACGAGCAGTACTTC. Amino acids: CASRLEGTGTYEQYF.

Only a few counts were recorded for this clonotype. This chain links TRBV18 with TRBJ1-1, with D unresolved. Trimming took off 2 bases at V and 2 bases at J, with 12 bases between the two ends. The CDR3 is 15 amino acids. CDR1 is KGHSH, CDR2 LQKENI, per germline. The DNA for the CDR3 is TGTGCCAGCTCACCAGCAAGGGTCGATAACACTGAAGCTTTCTTT. Residues: CASSPARVDNTEAFF.

This chain connects TRBV29-1 to TRBJ1-1; the D gene is possibly TRBD1 (5 bases). The V and J ends lost 4 bases and 0 bases respectively, with 9 bases between them. Germline V gene lookup returns CDR1 SQVTM and CDR2 ANQGSEA. The CDR3 consists of 13 residues. CDR3 in amino acids: CSVVPTVNTEAFF. The CDR3 nucleotides read TGCAGCGTTGTCCCGACAGTGAACACTGAAGCTTTCTTT. The full variable domain, rest sourced from reference TRBV29-1 and TRBJ1-1, is SAVISQKPSRDICQRGTSLTIQCQVDSQVTMMFWYRQQPGQSLTLIATANQGSEATYESGFVIDKFPISRPNLTFSTLTVSNMSPEDSSIYLCSVVPTVNTEAFFGQGTRLTVV.

This clonotype was detected many times. V gene TRBV5-1 combines with J gene TRBJ1-1; 8 bases align to TRBD1. J gave up 4 bases and V 4 bases, and 3 bases lay outside the gene matches. CDR1 is SGHRS, CDR2 YFSETQ, per germline. This CDR3 has 13 amino acids. Here the CDR3 reads CASSPDRVTEAFF. The CDR3 DNA follows: TGCGCCAGCAGCCCGGACAGGGTCACTGAAGCTTTCTTT. Together with reference TRBV5-1 and TRBJ1-1, the CDR3 gives the full variable domain: KAGVTQTPRYLIKTRGQQVTLSCSPISGHRSVSWYQQTPGQGLQFLFEYFSETQRNKGNFPGRFSGRQFSNSRSEMNVSTLELGDSALYLCASSPDRVTEAFFGQGTRLTVV.

Turning to this clonotype: A much bigger clone sits one base away, suggesting this may be a read error. The chain is built from TRBV28 and TRBJ1-1; the D gene is possibly TRBD1 (5 bases). The germline V gene has CDR1 MDHEN and CDR2 SYDVKM. The V end lost 5 bases, the J end lost 11 bases, and 15 bases lay between the germline ends. This CDR3 region has 12 residues. As DNA, the CDR3 is TGTGCCAGCAGTCCATACAGGTTCGGGGCTTTCTTT. It encodes CASSPYRFGAFF.

The chain couples TRBV4-3 to TRBJ1-5; TRBD1 matches 9 bases. J was trimmed by 6 bases and V by 1 base; bases with no gene match: 4. The CDR3 extends over 15 amino acids. The germline CDR1 and CDR2 sequences are LGHNA and YSLEER. The CDR3 DNA sequence: TGCGCCAGCAGCCAAGTCCACAGGGGGCTTCAGCCCCAGCATTTT. Amino acid sequence: CASSQVHRGLQPQHF.

This clonotype turned up a few times. This chain uses TRBV6-4 with TRBJ1-1; perhaps TRBD1 as D (5 bases). CDR3 length equals 15 residues. Germline V lookup: CDR1 MRHNA, CDR2 SNTAGT. V dropped 5 bases and J dropped 1 base, with 14 bases sitting between them. As DNA, the CDR3 is TGTGCCAGCAGTCCTTTCCCGGACACGAACACTGAAGCTTTCTTT. Translation: CASSPFPDTNTEAFF.

Ten or more counts support this clonotype. This chain connects TRBV7-9 to TRBJ1-1; possibly TRBD1 for D (5 bases). Trimming pared 5 bases from V and 9 bases from J, leaving 13 bases between. The CDR3 runs 12 residues. Per germline, CDR1 SEHNR and CDR2 FQNEAQ (reference sequence). In DNA form, the CDR3 reads TGTGCCAGCAGCCGTCTGGGGGGAAAAGCTTTCTTT. It codes for CASSRLGGKAFF.